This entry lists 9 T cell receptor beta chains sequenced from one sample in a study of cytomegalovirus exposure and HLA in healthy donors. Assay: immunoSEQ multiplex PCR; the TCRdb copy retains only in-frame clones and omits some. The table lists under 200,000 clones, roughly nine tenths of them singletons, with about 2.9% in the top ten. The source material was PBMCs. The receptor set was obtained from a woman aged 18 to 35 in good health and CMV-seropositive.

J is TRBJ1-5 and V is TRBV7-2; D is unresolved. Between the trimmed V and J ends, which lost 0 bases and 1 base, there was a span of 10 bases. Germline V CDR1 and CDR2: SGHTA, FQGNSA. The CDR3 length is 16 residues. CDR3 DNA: TGTGCCAGCAGCTTAGCCCGACCGAGGAGCAATCAGCCCCAGCATTTT. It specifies CASSLARPRSNQPQHF.

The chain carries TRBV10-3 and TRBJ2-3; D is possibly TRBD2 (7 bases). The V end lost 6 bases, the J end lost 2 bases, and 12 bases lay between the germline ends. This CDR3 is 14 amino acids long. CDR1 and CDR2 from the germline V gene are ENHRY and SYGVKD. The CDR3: CAISRGGDTDTQYF. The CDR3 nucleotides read TGTGCCATCAGCAGGGGAGGGGACACAGATACGCAGTATTTT.

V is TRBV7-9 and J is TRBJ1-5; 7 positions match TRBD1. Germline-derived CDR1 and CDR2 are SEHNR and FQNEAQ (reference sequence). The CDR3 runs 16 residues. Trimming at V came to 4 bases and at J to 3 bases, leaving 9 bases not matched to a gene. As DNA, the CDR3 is TGTGCCAGCAGCTCGTCCCAGGGGGACCTCAATCAGCCCCAGCATTTT. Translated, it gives CASSSSQGDLNQPQHF.

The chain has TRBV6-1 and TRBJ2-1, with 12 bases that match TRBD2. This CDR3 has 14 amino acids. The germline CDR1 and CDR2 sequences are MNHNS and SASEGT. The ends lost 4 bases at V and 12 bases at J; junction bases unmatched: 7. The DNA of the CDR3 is TGTGCCAGCAGTGGAGGGACTAGCGGGCCTGGGCAGTTCTTC. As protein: CASSGGTSGPGQFF.

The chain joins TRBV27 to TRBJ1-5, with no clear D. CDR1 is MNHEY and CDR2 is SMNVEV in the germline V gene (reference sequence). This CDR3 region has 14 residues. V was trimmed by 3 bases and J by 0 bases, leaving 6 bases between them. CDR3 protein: CASSFLDSNQPQHF. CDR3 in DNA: TGTGCCAGCAGTTTCCTAGATAGCAATCAGCCCCAGCATTTT.

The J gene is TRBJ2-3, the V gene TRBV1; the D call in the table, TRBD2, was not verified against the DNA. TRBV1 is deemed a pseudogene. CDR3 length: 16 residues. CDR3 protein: CTSSHLSGGAAHTQYF. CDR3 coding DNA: TGCACCAGCAGCCACCTTAGCGGGGGGGCCGCACATACGCAGTATTTT.

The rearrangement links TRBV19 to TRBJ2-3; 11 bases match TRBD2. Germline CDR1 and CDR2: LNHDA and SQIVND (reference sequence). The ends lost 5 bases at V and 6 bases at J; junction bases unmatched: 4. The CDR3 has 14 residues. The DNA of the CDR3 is TGTGCCAGTAGTGGGCTAGCGGGGGGCGATACGCAGTATTTT. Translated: CASSGLAGGDTQYF.

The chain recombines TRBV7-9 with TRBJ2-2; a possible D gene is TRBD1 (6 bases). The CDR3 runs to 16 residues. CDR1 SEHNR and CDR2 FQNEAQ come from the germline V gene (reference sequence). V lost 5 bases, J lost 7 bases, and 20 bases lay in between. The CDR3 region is CASSLQGPQGGGELFF. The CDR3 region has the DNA TGTGCCAGCAGCCTCCAGGGGCCCCAGGGTGGCGGGGAGCTGTTTTTT.

CDR3 sequence reads: CASSQDSISTDTQYF. For the CDR3, the DNA is TGCGCCAGCAGCCAGGACTCGATTAGCACAGATACGCAGTATTTT. This sequence joins TRBV4-3 and TRBJ2-3; D possibly corresponds to TRBD2 (5 bases). The CDR3 covers 15 residues. The V gene's germline CDR1 is LGHNA and CDR2 YSLEER. V gave up 3 bases and J gave up 0 bases, with 10 bases separating them.